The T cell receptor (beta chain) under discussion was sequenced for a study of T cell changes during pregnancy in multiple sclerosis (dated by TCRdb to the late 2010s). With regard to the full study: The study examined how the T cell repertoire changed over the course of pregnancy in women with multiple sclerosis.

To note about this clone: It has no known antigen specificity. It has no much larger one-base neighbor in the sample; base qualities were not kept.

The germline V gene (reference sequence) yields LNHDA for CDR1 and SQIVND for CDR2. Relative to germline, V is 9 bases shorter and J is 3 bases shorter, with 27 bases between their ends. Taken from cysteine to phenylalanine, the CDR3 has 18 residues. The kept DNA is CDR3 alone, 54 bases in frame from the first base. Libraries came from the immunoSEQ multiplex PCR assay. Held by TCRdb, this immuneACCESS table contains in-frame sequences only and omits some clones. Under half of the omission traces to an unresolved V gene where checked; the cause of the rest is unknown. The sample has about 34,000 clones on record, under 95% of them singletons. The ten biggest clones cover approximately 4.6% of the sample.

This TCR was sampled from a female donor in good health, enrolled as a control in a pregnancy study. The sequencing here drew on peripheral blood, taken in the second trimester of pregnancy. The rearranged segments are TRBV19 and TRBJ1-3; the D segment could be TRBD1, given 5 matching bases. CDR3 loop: CARSTWGRAPLGGNTIYF. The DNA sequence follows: TGTGCCAGGAGCACTTGGGGCAGGGCCCCCCTTGGTGGAAACACCATATATTTT. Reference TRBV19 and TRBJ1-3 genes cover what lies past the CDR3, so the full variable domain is DGGITQSPKYLFRKEGQNVTLSCEQNLNHDAMYWYRQDPGQGLRLIYYSQIVNDFQKGDIAEGYSVSREKKESFPLTVTSAQKNPTAFYLCARSTWGRAPLGGNTIYFGEGSWLTVV.